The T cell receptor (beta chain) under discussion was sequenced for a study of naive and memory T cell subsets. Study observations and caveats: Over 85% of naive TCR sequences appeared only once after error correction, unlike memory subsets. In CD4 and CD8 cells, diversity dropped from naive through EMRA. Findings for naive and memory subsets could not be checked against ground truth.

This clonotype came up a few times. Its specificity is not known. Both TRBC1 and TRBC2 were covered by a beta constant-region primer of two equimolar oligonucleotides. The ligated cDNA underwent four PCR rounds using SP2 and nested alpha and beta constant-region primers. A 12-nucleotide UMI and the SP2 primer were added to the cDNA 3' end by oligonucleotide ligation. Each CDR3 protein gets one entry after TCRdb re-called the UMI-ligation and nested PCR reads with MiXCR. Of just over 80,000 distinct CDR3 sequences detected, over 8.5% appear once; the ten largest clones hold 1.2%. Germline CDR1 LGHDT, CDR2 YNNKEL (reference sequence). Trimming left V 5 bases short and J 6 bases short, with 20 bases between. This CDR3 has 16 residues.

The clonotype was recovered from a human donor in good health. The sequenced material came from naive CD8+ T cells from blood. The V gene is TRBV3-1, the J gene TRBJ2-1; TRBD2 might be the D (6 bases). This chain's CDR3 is CASSGKLASWGNEQFF. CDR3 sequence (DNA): TGTGCCAGCAGCGGAAAACTAGCTTCCTGGGGCAATGAGCAGTTCTTC.